This record looks at one T cell receptor beta chain sequence and its context. The antigen is unknown. Germline V gene sequence: CDR1 SGDLS, CDR2 YYNGEE. The CDR3 is made up of 18 amino acids. Unmatched junction bases numbered 13, after V lost 2 bases and J lost 2 bases. The data belong to a study of identical twins. Study findings and constraints: Alpha sequences that were out-of-frame and twin-shared showed an excess of low generation probability.

A universal primer site was added by template switching, and unique molecular identifiers were carried by the cDNA. In TCRdb, the 5' RACE reads were re-called with MiXCR into one record per CDR3 protein. This table holds 450,000 or so distinct CDR3 sequences, about 24% found once. These sequences were also reported in another study, on T cells expressing NK-cell markers. That work adds: Expanded NKG2C+ T cell clones had unclear HCMV specificity.

The specimen was CD4+ T cells sorted from blood. V and J are TRBV9 and TRBJ2-5; 9 positions match TRBD2. This receptor was identified in a young woman in good health. The CDR3 spells CASSVSPLLAGVQETQYF. The DNA for the CDR3 is TGTGCCAGCAGCGTCTCTCCGCTCTTAGCGGGAGTTCAAGAGACCCAGTACTTC.